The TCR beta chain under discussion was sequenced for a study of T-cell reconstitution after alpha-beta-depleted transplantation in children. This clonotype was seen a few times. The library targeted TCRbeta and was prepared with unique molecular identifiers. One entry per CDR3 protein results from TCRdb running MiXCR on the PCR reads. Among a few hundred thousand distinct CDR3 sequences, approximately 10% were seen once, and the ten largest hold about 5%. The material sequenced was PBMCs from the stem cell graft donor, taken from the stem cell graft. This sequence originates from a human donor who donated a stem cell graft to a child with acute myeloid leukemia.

CDR3 nucleotides: TGTGCCAGCAGTTACGGGAGAACCTCTGGAAACACCATATATTTT. Encoded protein: CASSYGRTSGNTIYF. V is TRBV6-5 and J is TRBJ1-3; D uncertain. Germline CDR1 reads MNHEY; CDR2 reads SVGAGI. This CDR3 contains 15 residues. V was cut by 2 bases and J by 0 bases, with 8 bases left in between.